This T cell receptor beta chain was documented in a study of cytomegalovirus exposure and HLA in healthy donors. Germline lookup yields CDR1 MNHEY and CDR2 SMNVEV (reference sequence). V lost 5 bases to trimming and J lost 4 bases; unmatched junction nucleotides: 10. The CDR3 loop spans 15 amino acids. PCR amplification relied on 60 Vbeta primers (plus 13 Jbeta primers). Produced via immunoSEQ multiplex PCR; TCRdb's table is partial and in-frame only. The sample has about 150,000 clones; over 70% are singletons. This clonotype was sampled from a man in his thirties or forties in good health and CMV-seronegative. V is TRBV27 and J is TRBJ1-1; the match to TRBD1 covers 7 bases. The sequenced material came from PBMCs. The CDR3, as DNA: TGTGCCAGCAGTCAAAAGACAGGGATGGGCACTGAAGCTTTCTTT. Protein product: CASSQKTGMGTEAFF.